Listed below are T cell receptor beta chains from one sample, sequenced in a study of T-cell reconstitution after alpha-beta-depleted transplantation in children. TCRdb re-analysed the PCR reads in MiXCR, keeping a single row per CDR3 protein. The sample contains about 980,000 distinct CDR3 sequences, roughly 29% of which appear only once. This specimen was PBMCs, mostly from graft donor cells, taken 360 days after TCRalphabeta/CD19-depleted stem cell transplant. The receptors originated from a boy under two years old who had a stem cell transplant for SCID, so the T cells may come from the graft donor. Each CDR3 is given with its conserved first and last residue. D genes are given only for firm matches. Only part of the rows carry a size: once, few, many, or a class if the clone is expanded.

v_gene	abundance	j_gene	d_gene	CDR3aa	CDR3nt
TRBV5-1	NA	TRBJ2-6	NA	CASSLPVYSGANVLTF	TGCGCCAGCAGCTTACCTGTCTACTCTGGGGCCAACGTCCTGACTTTC
TRBV5-1	NA	TRBJ2-5	NA	CASSSRGKETQYF	TGCGCCAGCAGCTCCCGGGGGAAAGAGACCCAGTACTTC
TRBV4-2	NA	TRBJ2-3	TRBD2	CASSQSLRGLTDTQYF	TGTGCCAGCAGCCAATCATTGCGGGGGTTAACAGATACGCAGTATTTT
TRBV9	few	TRBJ2-1	NA	CASSVVTGNEQFF	TGTGCCAGCAGCGTAGTGACTGGCAATGAGCAGTTCTTC
TRBV5-6	NA	TRBJ2-2	TRBD1	CASSWGTGGGGELFF	TGTGCCAGCAGCTGGGGAACAGGGGGCGGCGGGGAGCTGTTTTTT
TRBV28	NA	TRBJ1-1	TRBD1	CASSLHRGLTEAFF	TGTGCCAGCAGTCTACACAGGGGGCTAACTGAAGCTTTCTTT
TRBV18	NA	TRBJ2-7	TRBD2	CASSPLREGNYEQYF	TGTGCCAGCTCACCACTTAGGGAGGGAAACTACGAGCAGTACTTC
TRBV4-2	few	TRBJ2-5	NA	CASSQGSLGYQETQYF	TGTGCCAGCAGCCAAGGCTCTCTAGGGTACCAAGAGACCCAGTACTTC
TRBV7-9	few	TRBJ1-1	NA	CASSPRAGIDTEAFF	TGTGCCAGCAGCCCGAGGGCAGGGATAGACACTGAAGCTTTCTTT
TRBV7-3	NA	TRBJ2-5	NA	CASSFTGGTQYF	TGTGCCAGCAGCTTCACCGGGGGAACCCAGTACTTC
TRBV5-1	NA	TRBJ2-3	TRBD2	CASSSPPGLALPTDTQYF	TGCGCCAGCAGCTCACCACCTGGACTAGCCCTCCCCACAGATACGCAGTATTTT
TRBV7-3	NA	TRBJ2-5	NA	CARSGWNGTQYF	TGTGCCAGGTCGGGGTGGAATGGGACCCAGTACTTC
TRBV4-2	few	TRBJ2-4	NA	CASSQEGEIHIQYF	TGTGCCAGCAGCCAAGAGGGGGAAATCCACATTCAGTACTTC
TRBV12-3/TRBV12-4	NA	TRBJ2-4	NA	CASPQGLAKNIQYF	TGTGCCAGCCCCCAGGGTCTAGCCAAAAACATTCAGTACTTC
TRBV29-1	few	TRBJ2-7	NA	CSVGGAYEQYF	TGCAGCGTTGGGGGTGCCTACGAGCAGTACTTC
TRBV15	many	TRBJ1-1	NA	CATRAKLIDTEAFF	TGTGCCACCAGGGCGAAGTTGATCGACACTGAAGCTTTCTTT
TRBV15	few	TRBJ2-3	NA	CATRGDNTDTQYF	TGTGCCACCAGGGGGGACAACACAGATACGCAGTATTTT
TRBV7-6	few	TRBJ2-5	TRBD1	CASSFYRSGTGIGLQETQYF	TGTGCCAGCAGCTTTTACCGCTCCGGGACAGGGATAGGTTTACAAGAGACCCAGTACTTC
TRBV18	NA	TRBJ2-3	NA	CASSPSGAHTDTQYF	TGTGCCAGCTCACCATCAGGGGCACACACAGATACGCAGTATTTT
TRBV7-9	NA	TRBJ2-3	TRBD1	CASSLVGQLTDTQYF	TGTGCCAGCAGCTTAGTGGGACAGCTCACAGATACGCAGTATTTT
TRBV6-5	NA	TRBJ1-2	NA	CASSRDGLFPGYTF	TGTGCCAGCAGTAGGGACGGCCTCTTCCCCGGCTACACCTTC
TRBV20-1	NA	TRBJ2-7	NA	CSARGGTWGSEQYF	TGCAGTGCTAGAGGCGGGACTTGGGGAAGCGAGCAGTACTTC
TRBV12-3/TRBV12-4	few	TRBJ1-5	TRBD1	CASSGRQGTISNQPQHF	TGTGCCAGCAGTGGAAGACAGGGGACGATTAGCAATCAGCCCCAGCATTTT
TRBV12-3/TRBV12-4	few	TRBJ2-7	TRBD2	CASSFTRTSHLFEQYF	TGTGCCAGCAGTTTTACCCGGACTAGCCACCTTTTTGAGCAGTACTTC
TRBV2	few	TRBJ2-7	NA	CASSEAPWSGYEQYF	TGTGCCAGCAGTGAAGCCCCCTGGAGCGGATACGAGCAGTACTTC
TRBV7-9	few	TRBJ2-7	NA	CASSSAQAAYEQYF	TGTGCCAGCAGCTCCGCACAGGCAGCGTACGAGCAGTACTTC
TRBV7-3	few	TRBJ2-1	TRBD1	CASSSNRGSYNEQFF	TGTGCCAGCAGCTCCAACAGGGGTTCCTACAATGAGCAGTTCTTC
TRBV6-1	NA	TRBJ2-2	NA	CASSELTANTGELFF	TGTGCCAGCAGTGAATTAACAGCGAACACCGGGGAGCTGTTTTTT
TRBV2	NA	TRBJ2-7	TRBD2	CASSTSGGSSYEQYF	TGTGCCAGCAGTACTAGCGGGGGGAGCTCCTACGAGCAGTACTTC
TRBV4-3	NA	TRBJ2-1	NA	CASSQDPGNRDTASYNEQFF	TGCGCCAGCAGCCAAGATCCCGGGAACCGGGACACCGCCTCCTACAATGAGCAGTTCTTC
TRBV7-3	NA	TRBJ2-2	TRBD2	CASGETGGEEELFF	TGTGCCAGCGGCGAAACGGGGGGAGAGGAGGAGCTGTTTTTT